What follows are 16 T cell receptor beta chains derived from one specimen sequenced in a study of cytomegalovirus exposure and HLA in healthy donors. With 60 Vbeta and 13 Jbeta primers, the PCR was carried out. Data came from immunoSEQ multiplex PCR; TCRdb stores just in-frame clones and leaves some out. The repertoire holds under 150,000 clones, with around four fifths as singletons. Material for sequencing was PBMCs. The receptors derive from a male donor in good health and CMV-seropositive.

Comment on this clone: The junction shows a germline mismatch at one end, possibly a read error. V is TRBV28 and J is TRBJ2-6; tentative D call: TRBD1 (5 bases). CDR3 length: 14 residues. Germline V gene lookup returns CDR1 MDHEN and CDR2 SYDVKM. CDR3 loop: CASSLTPGANGLTF. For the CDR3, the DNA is TGTGCCAGCAGTTTGACCCCTGGGGCCAACGGCCTGACTTTC.

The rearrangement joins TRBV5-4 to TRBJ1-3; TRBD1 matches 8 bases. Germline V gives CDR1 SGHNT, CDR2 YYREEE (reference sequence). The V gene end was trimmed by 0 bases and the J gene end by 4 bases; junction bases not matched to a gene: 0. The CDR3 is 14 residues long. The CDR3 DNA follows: TGTGCCAGCAGCTTGGACAGGGGGGGAAACACCATATATTTT. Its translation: CASSLDRGGNTIYF.

The CDR3 coding sequence is TGCGCCAGCAGCCAAGGATGGAGCGGGAGGCGGCCAGATACGCAGTATTTT. This codes for CASSQGWSGRRPDTQYF. The rearrangement joins TRBV4-3 to TRBJ2-3, with 9 bases aligning to TRBD2. Germline lookup yields CDR1 LGHNA and CDR2 YSLEER. V lost 1 base and J lost 4; bases outside the gene matches: 9. The CDR3 runs 17 residues.

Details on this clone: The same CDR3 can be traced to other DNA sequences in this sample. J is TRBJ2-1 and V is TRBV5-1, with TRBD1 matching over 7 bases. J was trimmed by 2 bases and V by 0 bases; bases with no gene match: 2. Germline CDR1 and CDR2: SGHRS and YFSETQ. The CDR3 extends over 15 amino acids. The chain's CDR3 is CASSLGQGAYNEQFF. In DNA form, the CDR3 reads TGCGCCAGCAGCTTGGGGCAGGGGGCCTACAATGAGCAGTTCTTC.

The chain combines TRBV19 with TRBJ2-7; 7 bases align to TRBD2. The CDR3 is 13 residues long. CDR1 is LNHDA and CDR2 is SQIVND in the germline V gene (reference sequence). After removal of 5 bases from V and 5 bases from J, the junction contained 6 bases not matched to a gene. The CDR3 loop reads CASSWGGENEQYF. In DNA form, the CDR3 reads TGTGCCAGTAGTTGGGGGGGTGAAAACGAGCAGTACTTC.

As DNA, the CDR3 is TGCGCCAGCAGTCAACAGGGAGGGGTGGACACCATATATTTT. As protein: CASSQQGGVDTIYF. The V and J genes are TRBV5-1 and TRBJ1-3; D possibly corresponds to TRBD1 (6 bases). With 5 bases removed from V and 8 bases from J, the gap between germline ends came to 17 bases. CDR1 and CDR2 from the germline V gene are SGHRS and YFSETQ. The CDR3 sequence is 14 residues long. The full variable domain, with the rest looked up from reference TRBV5-1 and TRBJ1-3, is KAGVTQTPRYLIKTRGQQVTLSCSPISGHRSVSWYQQTPGQGLQFLFEYFSETQRNKGNFPGRFSGRQFSNSRSEMNVSTLELGDSALYLCASSQQGGVDTIYFGEGSWLTVV.

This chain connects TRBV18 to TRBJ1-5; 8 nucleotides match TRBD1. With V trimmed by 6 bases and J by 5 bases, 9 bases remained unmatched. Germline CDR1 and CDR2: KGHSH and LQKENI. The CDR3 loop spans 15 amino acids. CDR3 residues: CASSPGQVIDQPQHF. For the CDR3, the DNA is TGTGCCAGCTCCCCGGGACAGGTAATTGATCAGCCCCAGCATTTT.

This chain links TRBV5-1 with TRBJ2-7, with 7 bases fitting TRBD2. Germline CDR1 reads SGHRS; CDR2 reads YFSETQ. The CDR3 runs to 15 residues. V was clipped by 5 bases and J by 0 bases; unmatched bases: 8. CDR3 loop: CASRYSSGRSYEQYF. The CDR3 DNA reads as TGCGCCAGCAGGTATTCTAGCGGACGCTCCTACGAGCAGTACTTC.

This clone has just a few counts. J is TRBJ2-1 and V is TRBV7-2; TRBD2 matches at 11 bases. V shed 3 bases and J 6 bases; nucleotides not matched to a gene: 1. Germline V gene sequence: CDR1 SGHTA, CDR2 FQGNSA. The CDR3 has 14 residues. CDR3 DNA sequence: TGTGCCAGCAGCTTGGGACTAGCGGTCAATGAGCAGTTCTTC. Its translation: CASSLGLAVNEQFF.

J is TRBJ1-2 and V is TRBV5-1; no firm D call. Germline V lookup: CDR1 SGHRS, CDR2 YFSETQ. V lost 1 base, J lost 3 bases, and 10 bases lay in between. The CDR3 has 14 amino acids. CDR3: CASSLIGVDYGYTF. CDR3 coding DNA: TGCGCCAGCAGCTTGATCGGGGTGGACTATGGCTACACCTTC.

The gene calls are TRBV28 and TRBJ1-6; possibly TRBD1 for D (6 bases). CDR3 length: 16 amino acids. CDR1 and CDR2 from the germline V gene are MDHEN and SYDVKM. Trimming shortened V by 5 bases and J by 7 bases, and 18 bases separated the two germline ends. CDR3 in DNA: TGTGCCAGCAGTCTCCGAGGGGGGGTTGGAAATTCACCCCTCCACTTT. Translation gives CASSLRGGVGNSPLHF.

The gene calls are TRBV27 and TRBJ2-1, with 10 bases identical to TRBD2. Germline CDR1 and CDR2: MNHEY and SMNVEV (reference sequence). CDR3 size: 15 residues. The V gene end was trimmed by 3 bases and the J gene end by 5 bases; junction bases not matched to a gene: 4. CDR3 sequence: CASSLIGLADNEQFF. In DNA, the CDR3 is TGTGCCAGCAGTTTGATAGGACTAGCGGACAATGAGCAGTTCTTC.

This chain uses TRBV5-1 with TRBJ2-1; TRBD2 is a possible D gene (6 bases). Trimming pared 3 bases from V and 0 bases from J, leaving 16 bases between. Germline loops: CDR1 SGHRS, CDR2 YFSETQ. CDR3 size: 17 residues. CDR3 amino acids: CASSSLAGGRSYNEQFF. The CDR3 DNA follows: TGCGCCAGCAGCTCTTTAGCCGGAGGGCGCTCCTACAATGAGCAGTTCTTC.

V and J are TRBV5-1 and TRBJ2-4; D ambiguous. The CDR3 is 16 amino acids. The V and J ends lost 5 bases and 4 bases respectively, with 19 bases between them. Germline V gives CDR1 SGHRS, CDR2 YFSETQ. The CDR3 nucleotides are TGCGCCAGCAGTTCTTACTACGTTTGGAGAAAAAACATTCAGTACTTC. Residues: CASSSYYVWRKNIQYF.

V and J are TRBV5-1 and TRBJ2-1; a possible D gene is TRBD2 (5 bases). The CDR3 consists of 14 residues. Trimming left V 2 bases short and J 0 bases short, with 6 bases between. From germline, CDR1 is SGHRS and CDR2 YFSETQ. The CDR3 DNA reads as TGCGCCAGCAGCTTAGCGGACTCCTACAATGAGCAGTTCTTC. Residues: CASSLADSYNEQFF.

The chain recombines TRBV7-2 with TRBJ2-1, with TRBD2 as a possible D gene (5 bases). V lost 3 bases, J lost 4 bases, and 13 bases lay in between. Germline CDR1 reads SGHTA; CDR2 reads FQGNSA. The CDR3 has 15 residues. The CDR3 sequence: CASSFLGTGYNEQFF. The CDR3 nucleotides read TGTGCCAGCAGCTTTCTAGGAACGGGATACAATGAGCAGTTCTTC. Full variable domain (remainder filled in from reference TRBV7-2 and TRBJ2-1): GAGVSQSPSNKVTEKGKDVELRCDPISGHTALYWYRQSLGQGLEFLIYFQGNSAPDKSGLPSDRFSAERTGGSVSTLTIQRTQQEDSAVYLCASSFLGTGYNEQFFGPGTRLTVL.